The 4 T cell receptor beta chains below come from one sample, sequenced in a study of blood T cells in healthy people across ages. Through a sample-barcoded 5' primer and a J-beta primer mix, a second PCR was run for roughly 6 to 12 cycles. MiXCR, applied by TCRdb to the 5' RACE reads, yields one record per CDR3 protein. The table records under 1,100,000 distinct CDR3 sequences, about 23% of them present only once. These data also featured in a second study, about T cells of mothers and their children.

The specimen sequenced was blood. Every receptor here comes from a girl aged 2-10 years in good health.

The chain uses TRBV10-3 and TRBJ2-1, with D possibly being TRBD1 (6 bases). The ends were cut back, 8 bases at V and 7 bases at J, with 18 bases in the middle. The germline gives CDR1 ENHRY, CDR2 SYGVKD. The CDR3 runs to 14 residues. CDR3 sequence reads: CAILRTEGRNEQFF. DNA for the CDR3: TGTGCCATCCTCAGGACAGAGGGAAGGAATGAGCAGTTCTTC.

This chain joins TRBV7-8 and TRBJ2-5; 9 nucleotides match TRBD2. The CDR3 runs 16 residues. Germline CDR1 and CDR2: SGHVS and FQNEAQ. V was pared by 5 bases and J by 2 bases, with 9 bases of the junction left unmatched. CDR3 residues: CASSRVGLAGQETQYF. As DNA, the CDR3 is TGTGCCAGCAGCCGGGTGGGCCTAGCGGGACAAGAGACCCAGTACTTC. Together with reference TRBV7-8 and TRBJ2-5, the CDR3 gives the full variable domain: GAGVSQSPRYKVAKRGQDVALRCDPISGHVSLFWYQQALGQGPEFLTYFQNEAQLDKSGLPSDRFFAERPEGSVSTLKIQRTQQEDSAVYLCASSRVGLAGQETQYFGPGTRLLVL.

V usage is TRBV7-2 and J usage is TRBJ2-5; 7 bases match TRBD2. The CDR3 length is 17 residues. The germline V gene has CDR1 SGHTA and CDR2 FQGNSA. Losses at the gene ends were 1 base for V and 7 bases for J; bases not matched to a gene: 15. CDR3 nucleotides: TGTGCCAGCAGCTTAGTGGGGCCGACTAGCATTGAAGGGACCCAGTACTTC. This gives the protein CASSLVGPTSIEGTQYF.

The CDR3 sequence: CASTGLALYNEQFF. For the CDR3, the DNA is TGTGCCAGCACCGGACTAGCGCTCTACAATGAGCAGTTCTTC. The chain is built from TRBV12-3 or TRBV12-4 and TRBJ2-1, with TRBD2 matching 9 bases. The V segment lost 7 bases and the J segment 3 bases; nucleotides outside the gene matches: 4. This CDR3 contains 14 residues.